This T cell receptor (beta chain) was identified in a study of shared clonotypes between healthy human individuals. Study-level points and caveats: The authors sampled blood alone, and tissue repertoires likely differ.

As regards this clone: The antigen is undetermined. Other nucleotide sequences in the sample specify the same CDR3.

Naive CD8 cells lacked CD45RO, underwent positive selection for CCR7 and left out terminally differentiated effector memory CD45RA+ cells. Germline-derived CDR1 and CDR2 are MNHEY and SVGAGI. There are 12 residues in the CDR3. V was pared by 6 bases and J by 5 bases, with 10 bases between. The method was immunoSEQ multiplex PCR; TCRdb's version includes in-frame clones alone and lacks a portion of them. The sample lists around 2,000,000 clones, approximately 94% occurring once. The sequence came from a young man in good health. Sequencing was done on a sample of naive CD8+ T cells sorted from blood. The rearrangement uses TRBV6-5 and TRBJ2-5, with a weak D call TRBD1 (6 bases). The CDR3 spells CASRDRSETQYF. The CDR3 bases are TGTGCCAGCAGAGACAGGTCCGAGACCCAGTACTTC.